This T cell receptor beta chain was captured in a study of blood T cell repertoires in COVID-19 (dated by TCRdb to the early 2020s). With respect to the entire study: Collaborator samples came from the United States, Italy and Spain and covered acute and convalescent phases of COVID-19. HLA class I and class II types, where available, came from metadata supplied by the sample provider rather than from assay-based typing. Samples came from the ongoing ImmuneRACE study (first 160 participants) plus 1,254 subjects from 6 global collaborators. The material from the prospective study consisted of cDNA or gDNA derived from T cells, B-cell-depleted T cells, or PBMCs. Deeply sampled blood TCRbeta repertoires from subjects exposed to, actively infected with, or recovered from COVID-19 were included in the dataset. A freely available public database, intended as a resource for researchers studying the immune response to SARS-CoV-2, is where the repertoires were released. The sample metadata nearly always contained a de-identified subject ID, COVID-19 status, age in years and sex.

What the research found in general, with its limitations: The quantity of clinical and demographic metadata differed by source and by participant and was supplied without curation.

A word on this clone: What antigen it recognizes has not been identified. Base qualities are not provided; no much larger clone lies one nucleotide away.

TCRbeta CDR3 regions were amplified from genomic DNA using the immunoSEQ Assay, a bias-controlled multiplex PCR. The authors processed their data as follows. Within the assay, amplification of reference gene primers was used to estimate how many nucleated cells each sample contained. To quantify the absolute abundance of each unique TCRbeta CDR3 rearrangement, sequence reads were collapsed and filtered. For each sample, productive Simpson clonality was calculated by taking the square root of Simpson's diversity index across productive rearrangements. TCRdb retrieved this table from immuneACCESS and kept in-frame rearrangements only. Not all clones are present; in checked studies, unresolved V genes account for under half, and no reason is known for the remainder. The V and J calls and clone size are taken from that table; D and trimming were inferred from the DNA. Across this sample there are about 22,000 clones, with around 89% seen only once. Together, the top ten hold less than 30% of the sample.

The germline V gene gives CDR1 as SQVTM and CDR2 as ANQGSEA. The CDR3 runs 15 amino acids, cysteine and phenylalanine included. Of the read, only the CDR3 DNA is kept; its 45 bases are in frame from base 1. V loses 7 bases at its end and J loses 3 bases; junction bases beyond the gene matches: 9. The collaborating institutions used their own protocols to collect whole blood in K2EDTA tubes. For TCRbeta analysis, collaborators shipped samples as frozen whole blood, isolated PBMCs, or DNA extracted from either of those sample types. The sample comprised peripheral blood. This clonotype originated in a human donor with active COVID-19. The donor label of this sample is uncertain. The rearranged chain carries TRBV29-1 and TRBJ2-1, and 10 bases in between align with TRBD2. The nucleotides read TGCAGCGCTAAGGAAGCGGGAGGGCTCTACAATGAGCAGTTCTTC. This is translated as CSAKEAGGLYNEQFF.